The 4 T cell receptor beta chains presented below share a single source sample, sequenced in a study of shared clonotypes between healthy human individuals. TCRdb's copy holds only in-frame clones and misses some; the assay was immunoSEQ multiplex PCR. The top ten clones hold 1.5% to 2% of a sample with approximately 700,000 clones, roughly 72% of them seen once. Sequences were obtained from memory CD4+ T cells sorted from blood. As for subset: CD45RA-negative fraction. These receptors were taken from a woman aged 25 to 39 in good health.

The V gene is TRBV29-1, the J gene TRBJ2-5; 10 bases fit TRBD1. With 7 bases clipped from V and 5 bases from J, the junction kept 10 bases outside the gene matches. The CDR3 runs 14 residues. Germline CDR1 and CDR2: SQVTM and ANQGSEA. The CDR3 sequence: CSGSDRGLGETQYF. The DNA of the CDR3 is TGCAGCGGATCCGACAGGGGGCTTGGGGAGACCCAGTACTTC.

The genes are TRBV28 and TRBJ2-5; D is unclear. There are 14 residues in the CDR3. Germline V gene lookup returns CDR1 MDHEN and CDR2 SYDVKM. With 3 bases removed from V and 1 base from J, the gap between germline ends came to 9 bases. The CDR3 coding sequence is TGTGCCAGCAGTTTCCAATCAACCCAAGAGACCCAGTACTTC. It encodes CASSFQSTQETQYF.

The chain recombines TRBV5-1 with TRBJ1-6, with 8 bases aligning to TRBD1. V dropped 4 bases and J dropped 8; count of bases not matched to a gene: 5. This CDR3 region has 14 residues. Germline CDR1 is SGHRS and CDR2 is YFSETQ. The CDR3 sequence: CASSAQGADSPLHF. The CDR3 coding sequence is TGCGCCAGCAGCGCCCAGGGGGCTGATTCACCCCTCCACTTT.

About this clone itself: It may be a read error: a sequence one base away is much more abundant. J is TRBJ2-3 and V is TRBV9; TRBD2 is a possible D gene (6 bases). Germline V gene data show CDR1 as SGDLS and CDR2 as YYNGEE. Between the trimmed V and J ends, which lost 4 bases and 1 base, there was a span of 10 bases. This CDR3 is 14 amino acids long. The CDR3 DNA sequence: TGTGCCAGCAGCTTCGGGGGTGGCACAGATACGCAGTATTTT. Protein sequence: CASSFGGGTDTQYF. The variable domain in full, completed from reference TRBV9 and TRBJ2-3, reads DSGVTQTPKHLITATGQRVTLRCSPRSGDLSVYWYQQSLDQGLQFLIQYYNGEERAKGNILERFSAQQFPDLHSELNLSSLELGDSALYFCASSFGGGTDTQYFGPGTRLTVL.